The 23 T cell receptor beta chains presented below share a single source sample, sequenced in a study of blood T cells in healthy people across ages. A J-beta primer mix and a sample-barcoded 5' primer were used in a second PCR of roughly 7 to 12 cycles. TCRdb redid the calling of the 5' RACE reads with MiXCR, one entry per CDR3 protein. In the table there are around 1.1 million distinct CDR3 sequences, more than 30% of which are singletons. The sample was blood. The origin of the receptors is a man between 18 and 35 years old in good health.

This chain connects TRBV20-1 to TRBJ2-7; D is uncertain. The CDR3 is made up of 12 amino acids. Trimming removed 3 bases from V and 1 base from J, with 7 bases in between. CDR1 and CDR2 (germline): DFQATT, SNEGSKA (reference sequence). CDR3 coding DNA: TGCAGTGCTAGGGAAGGGTCCTACGAGCAGTACTTC. Amino acids: CSAREGSYEQYF.

A note on this clonotype: At one of its ends the junction is not consistent with the germline gene, which may arise from a read error. This sequence joins TRBV20-1 and TRBJ1-6; D call uncertain. In germline, CDR1 is DFQATT, CDR2 SNEGSKA (reference sequence). The CDR3 is 14 amino acids. CDR3 sequence (DNA): TGCAGCGCTAGAGATGGTCTAAGCGGTTCACCCCTCCACTTT. It is translated as CSARDGLSGSPLHF.

This clonotype was observed at least ten times. A read error may explain this, as a much larger clone is one base away. The chain carries TRBV20-1 and TRBJ1-6, with D maybe TRBD1 (5 bases). Germline V gene lookup returns CDR1 DFQATT and CDR2 SNEGSKA (reference sequence). The CDR3 is made up of 12 amino acids. The DNA for the CDR3 is TGCAGTGCTACGGCAGGGAAATCACCCCCCCACTTT. The encoded protein is CSATAGKSPPHF.

The genes are TRBV2 and TRBJ1-1; D remains ambiguous. Trimming cost V 6 bases and J 2 bases, with 10 bases left between them. The germline CDR1 and CDR2 sequences are SNHLY and FYNNEI. This CDR3 has 13 amino acids. In nucleotides, the CDR3 is TGTGCCAGCAGAGAGGAGGGAAACACTGAAGCTTTCTTT. It codes for CASREEGNTEAFF.

The chain carries TRBV29-1 and TRBJ2-7, with TRBD1 as a possible D gene (6 bases). V was pared by 4 bases and J by 7 bases, with 14 bases between. The germline CDR1 and CDR2 sequences are SQVTM and ANQGSEA. The CDR3 loop spans 12 amino acids. This CDR3 is CSVGLRDNEQYF. Here the CDR3 DNA reads TGCAGCGTTGGGTTGAGGGACAATGAGCAGTACTTC.

About this clonotype itself: This may come from a read error, since a much larger clone is one base off. This chain joins TRBV5-1 and TRBJ2-5; D is ambiguous. The CDR3 is 11 amino acids. Germline V gene lookup returns CDR1 SGHRS and CDR2 YFSETQ. CDR3 protein: CASRGEETLYF. The CDR3 DNA sequence: TGCGCCAGCAGAGGAGAGGAGACCCTGTACTTC.

Only a few counts were recorded for this clonotype. V usage is TRBV9 and J usage is TRBJ1-1; D is unresolved. This CDR3 contains 16 residues. Germline CDR1 SGDLS, CDR2 YYNGEE. The V gene lost 0 bases and the J gene lost 4 bases, with 16 bases spanning the gap. CDR3 loop: CASSVGAELYTTEAFF. The CDR3 bases are TGTGCCAGCAGCGTAGGGGCTGAGCTTTACACCACTGAAGCTTTCTTT.

This clonotype was seen a few times. CDR3 region: CASSPRVGGFNYGYTF. DNA of the CDR3: TGTGCCAGCAGCCCCCGAGTTGGGGGATTTAACTATGGCTACACCTTC. This rearrangement joins TRBV3-1 to TRBJ1-2; TRBD1 might be the D (5 bases). Germline assignment: CDR1 LGHDT and CDR2 YNNKEL (reference sequence). The germline V and J ends were trimmed by 4 bases and 1 base, with 16 bases remaining between them. The CDR3 is 16 amino acids.

This clonotype was found a few times. This chain links TRBV20-1 with TRBJ2-3; the D gene could be TRBD1 or TRBD2 (6 bases each). Germline loops: CDR1 DFQATT, CDR2 SNEGSKA (reference sequence). The ends were cut back, 4 bases at V and 2 bases at J, with 13 bases in the middle. The CDR3 loop spans 14 amino acids. The CDR3 DNA reads TGCAGTGCTACGGGGGCCCCCTCCACAGATACGCAGTATTTT. Its translation: CSATGAPSTDTQYF.

This clonotype was counted a few times. This chain connects TRBV7-2 to TRBJ2-2; 12 positions match TRBD2. CDR1 is SGHTA and CDR2 is FQGNSA in the germline V gene. V lost 2 bases and J lost 5; bases outside the gene matches: 15. This CDR3 is built from 20 residues. The CDR3 is CASSLSPQLAGGRRTGELFF. Written as DNA, the CDR3 is TGTGCCAGCAGCTTATCCCCCCAACTAGCGGGGGGTAGACGGACCGGGGAGCTGTTTTTT.

This clonotype has only a few counts. V usage is TRBV15 and J usage is TRBJ1-2; D not certain. This CDR3 is built from 14 residues. V was shortened by 0 bases and J by 2 bases, with 7 bases between the two germline ends. Looked up from germline, CDR1 is LNHNV and CDR2 is YYDKDF (reference sequence). The CDR3 sequence is CATSREKPNYGYTF. In DNA, the CDR3 is TGTGCCACCAGCAGAGAGAAGCCAAACTATGGCTACACCTTC.

This clonotype was counted a few times. The V and J genes are TRBV20-1 and TRBJ1-2, with 8 bases matching TRBD1. CDR1 and CDR2 from the germline V gene are DFQATT and SNEGSKA (reference sequence). V lost 0 bases to trimming and J lost 6 bases; unmatched junction nucleotides: 6. This CDR3 is built from 14 residues. CDR3 sequence: CSARDSAGGHGYTF. The CDR3 DNA sequence: TGCAGTGCTAGAGATAGTGCAGGGGGCCATGGCTACACCTTC.

This chain connects TRBV15 to TRBJ1-5, with TRBD1 matching 12 bases. J gave up 4 bases and V 2 bases, and 9 bases lay outside the gene matches. Per germline, CDR1 LNHNV and CDR2 YYDKDF (reference sequence). CDR3 size: 18 residues. The CDR3 is CATSRSVGTGGGNQPQHF. In DNA form, the CDR3 reads TGTGCCACCAGCAGAAGTGTCGGGACAGGGGGCGGTAATCAGCCCCAGCATTTT.

This clonotype was detected a few times. This chain links TRBV9 with TRBJ2-7; possible D gene TRBD2, 5 bases. Germline CDR1 is SGDLS and CDR2 is YYNGEE. V lost 3 bases and J lost 0, with 10 bases in between. This CDR3 is built from 14 residues. CDR3 coding DNA: TGTGCCAGCAGCGAGGCGGGTGACTCCTACGAGCAGTACTTC. Translated, it gives CASSEAGDSYEQYF.

This clonotype occurred once. This chain connects TRBV7-2 to TRBJ2-7; D tentatively reads TRBD1 or TRBD2 (5 bases each). The end of the DNA fits TRBJ2-5 better, so the J call may be wrong. Germline V lookup: CDR1 SGHTA, CDR2 FQGNSA. This CDR3 spans 15 amino acids. This CDR3 is CASSLAGRDGETQYF. CDR3 DNA: TGTGCCAGCAGCTTAGCGGGTAGGGACGGAGAGACCCAGTACTTC.

The chain links TRBV5-1 to TRBJ1-4; 10 bases are a match to TRBD1. V shed 2 bases and J 3 bases; nucleotides not matched to a gene: 4. From germline, CDR1 is SGHRS and CDR2 YFSETQ. This CDR3 comprises 16 residues. CDR3 nucleotide sequence: TGCGCCAGCAGCTTCGAAGGACAGGGGGCTAATGAAAAACTGTTTTTT. Amino acid sequence: CASSFEGQGANEKLFF. The whole variable domain, filled in from reference TRBV5-1 and TRBJ1-4, reads KAGVTQTPRYLIKTRGQQVTLSCSPISGHRSVSWYQQTPGQGLQFLFEYFSETQRNKGNFPGRFSGRQFSNSRSEMNVSTLELGDSALYLCASSFEGQGANEKLFFGSGTQLSVL.

The genes are TRBV6-2 or TRBV6-3 and TRBJ1-4; D gene ambiguous. Trimming cost V 0 bases and J 0 bases, with 14 bases left between them. Germline values: CDR1 MNHEY, CDR2 SVGEGT. The CDR3 totals 18 residues. CDR3 sequence reads: CASSYSIVSGATNEKLFF. The CDR3 DNA reads TGTGCCAGCAGTTACTCGATCGTGAGCGGCGCAACTAATGAAAAACTGTTTTTT.

This clonotype was observed a handful of times. The chain employs TRBV11-2 and TRBJ2-5; D possibly uses TRBD1 or TRBD2 (5 bases each). The DNA end is more similar to TRBJ2-7, so the J call may be wrong. The CDR3 has 13 amino acids. Germline V CDR1 and CDR2: SGHAT, FQNNGV. The CDR3 loop reads CASSLDGGNEQYF. The DNA for the CDR3 is TGTGCCAGCAGCTTAGATGGGGGAAACGAGCAGTACTTC.

V and J are TRBV30 and TRBJ2-3; D perhaps matches TRBD2 (6 bases). The V gene lost 7 bases and the J gene lost 4 bases, with 18 bases spanning the gap. The CDR3 totals 14 residues. The V gene's germline CDR1 is GTSNPN and CDR2 SVGIG (reference sequence). CDR3 loop: CASRLASRSDTQYF. In nucleotides, the CDR3 is TGTGCCTCCCGCCTAGCGTCTCGTTCAGATACGCAGTATTTT.

This clonotype was counted a few times. The chain uses TRBV29-1 and TRBJ2-7, with 7 bases fitting TRBD1. This CDR3 has 15 residues. CDR1 and CDR2 from the germline V gene are SQVTM and ANQGSEA. V lost 3 bases and J lost 4; bases outside the gene matches: 12. This CDR3 reads CSVETGDRASYEQYF. The CDR3, as DNA: TGCAGCGTTGAGACTGGAGACAGGGCTTCTTACGAGCAGTACTTC.

This rearrangement joins TRBV5-1 to TRBJ1-2, with D unclear. Germline V gene lookup returns CDR1 SGHRS and CDR2 YFSETQ. The CDR3 sequence is 16 residues long. Trimming stripped 0 bases from V and 5 bases from J, with 17 bases between. In DNA, the CDR3 is TGCGCCAGCAGCTTGGGCGGCGACCCTAGGGAGTATGGCTACACCTTC. Translated, it gives CASSLGGDPREYGYTF.

This clonotype was recorded at least ten times. The chain has TRBV4-1 and TRBJ1-1; no clear D gene. The V end lost 2 bases, the J end lost 1 base, and 2 bases lay between the germline ends. CDR1 and CDR2 from the germline V gene are MGHRA and YSYEKL. The CDR3 totals 12 residues. The DNA of the CDR3 is TGCGCCAGCAGCCAACGGAACACTGAAGCTTTCTTT. Amino acids: CASSQRNTEAFF.

A word on this clonotype: Compared with germline, one end of the junction differs, possibly owing to a read error. V usage is TRBV7-2 and J usage is TRBJ1-2; the D gene is possibly TRBD1 (6 bases). Germline values: CDR1 SGHTA, CDR2 FQGNSA. This CDR3 comprises 12 residues. Written as DNA, the CDR3 is TGTGCCGGCAGGAGGACAGACTATGGCTACACCTTC. Translation: CAGRRTDYGYTF. Full variable domain (outside the CDR3, taken from reference TRBV7-2 and TRBJ1-2): GAGVSQSPSNKVTEKGKDVELRCDPISGHTALYWYRQSLGQGLEFLIYFQGNSAPDKSGLPSDRFSAERTGGSVSTLTIQRTQQEDSAVYLCAGRRTDYGYTFGSGTRLTVV.